The present TCR beta chain was sequenced within a study of cytomegalovirus exposure and HLA in healthy donors. Study as a whole: Roughly 180 million T cells yielded around 120 million unique TCR beta sequences in earlier analysis.

Study outcomes and limitations: In a later analysis, several top co-occurrence clusters appeared linked to parvovirus B19, influenza, CMV and Epstein-Barr virus. In an earlier analysis, in approximately 570 donors, most V segments appeared productive either ~90% or ~30% of the time. Among donors in an Asian-associated ancestry cluster, a later analysis reportedly found fewer N-insertions than the roughly 650-donor mean.

The PCR had 60 Vbeta and 13 Jbeta primers. The method was immunoSEQ multiplex PCR; TCRdb's version includes in-frame clones alone and lacks a portion of them. The sample includes over 50,000 clones, 70% to 90% of them seen just once. Comments on this clone: Its antigen is not identified.

This TCR came from a man between 25 and 39 years old in good health and CMV-seropositive. The sequenced sample consisted of PBMCs.

CDR3 nucleotides: TGTGCCAGCAGCTTAGAAGTAGGACTAGATACGCAGTATTTT. This gives the protein CASSLEVGLDTQYF. The chain couples TRBV7-9 to TRBJ2-3; tentative D call: TRBD2 (5 bases). CDR1 is SEHNR and CDR2 is FQNEAQ in the germline V gene (reference sequence). V dropped 1 base and J dropped 5 bases, with 10 bases sitting between them. This CDR3 is 14 amino acids long.